The rows below give T cell receptor beta chains drawn from one sample of a study of blood T cell repertoires in COVID-19. The repertoire was sequenced with immunoSEQ multiplex PCR; TCRdb's copy has only in-frame clones and lacks some. This table holds 75,000 to 95,000 clones, approximately 87% found once. What was sequenced was peripheral blood. Receptors originate from a human donor in a cohort sampled during active COVID-19. Both conserved end residues are part of each CDR3. Fields, in order: D gene, clone size, V gene, J gene, CDR3 DNA, CDR3 protein. A D gene is named only where the DNA matches it firmly. Size is stated for part of the rows, as once, few or many counts, or as a class when the clone is expanded.

NA	once	TRBV7-2	TRBJ2-1	TGTGCCAGCAGCTTAGCGCTAAGGGGGAATGAGCAGTTCTTC	CASSLALRGNEQFF
NA	NA	TRBV30	TRBJ2-1	TGTGCCACTACCCTCGGGGCGGGACTTGACAATGAGCAGTTCTTC	CATTLGAGLDNEQFF
TRBD1	NA	TRBV7-8	TRBJ1-2	TGTGCCAGCAGCCCTAGAGGCAGGACAGGGTTCGTAAACTATGGCTACACCTTC	CASSPRGRTGFVNYGYTF
TRBD1	NA	TRBV27	TRBJ2-2	TGTGCCAGCAGGAAAGGACAGGGCTCGTACACCGGGGAGCTGTTTTTT	CASRKGQGSYTGELFF
NA	NA	TRBV7-9	TRBJ1-1	TGTGCCAGCAGCTTAAACCGGGGGGCAGGTGAAGCTTTCTTT	CASSLNRGAGEAFF
TRBD1	NA	TRBV27	TRBJ2-3	TGTGCCAGCAGTTTGCAGGACAGGGCTTTTGCTACAGATACGCAGTATTTT	CASSLQDRAFATDTQYF
NA	once	TRBV12-3/TRBV12-4	TRBJ2-1	TGTGCCAGCAGTTTAGCAGGGGTCGGTGAGCAGTTCTTC	CASSLAGVGEQFF
NA	NA	TRBV3-1/TRBV3-2	TRBJ2-5	TGTGCCAGCAGAAGTGGGCAGCCCCAAGAGACCCAGTACTTC	CASRSGQPQETQYF
TRBD1	NA	TRBV27	TRBJ2-4	TGTGCCAGCAGTCCACGGGACAGGGGTCGCACAGTCGGAATGTTCGGGTACTTC	CASSPRDRGRTVGMFGYF
NA	few	TRBV7-9	TRBJ2-2	TGTGCCAGCAGCTCAAGACAGCTCAATTCAGCCGGGGAGCTGTTTTTT	CASSSRQLNSAGELFF
TRBD1	NA	TRBV15	TRBJ1-4	TGTGCCACCAGCAGAGATCATCAGACAGGGGGCCGTGAAAAACTGTTTTTT	CATSRDHQTGGREKLFF
TRBD2	NA	TRBV11-3	TRBJ2-1	TGTGCCAGCAGCCGAGCGGCTAGCGGGGGCGGTGAGCAGTTCTTC	CASSRAASGGGEQFF
TRBD2	NA	TRBV7-2	TRBJ2-6	TGTGCCAGCCAAGCGGGGACGGCCAACGTCCTGACTTTC	CASQAGTANVLTF
NA	few	TRBV2	TRBJ2-7	TGTGCCAGCTCCCGCTCGGGGGGCATAGGCTACGAGCAGTACTTC	CASSRSGGIGYEQYF
TRBD1	NA	TRBV5-4	TRBJ2-1	TGTGCCAGCACCACAGGGGCGAGCTCCTACAATGAGCAGTTCTTC	CASTTGASSYNEQFF
NA	NA	TRBV19	TRBJ2-1	TGTGCCAGTAGCGACAGGACCTACAATGAGCAGTTCTTC	CASSDRTYNEQFF
NA	NA	TRBV19	TRBJ1-2	TGTGCCAGTAGTATGCGCGGGGGGCTGGTCTATGGCTACACCTTC	CASSMRGGLVYGYTF
NA	NA	TRBV30	TRBJ2-7	TGTGCCTGGAGGACGGGGAATTTGTACGAGCAGTACTTC	CAWRTGNLYEQYF
TRBD2	NA	TRBV2	TRBJ2-1	TGTGCCAGCAGTGGTCGGACTAGCGGCAATGAGCAGTTCTTC	CASSGRTSGNEQFF
TRBD1	NA	TRBV25-1	TRBJ1-4	TGTGCCAGCAGTGAAGCGAGGGGGCGGAATGAAAAACTGTTTTTT	CASSEARGRNEKLFF
TRBD2	NA	TRBV9	TRBJ2-1	TGTGCCAGCAGCCTCGGGGGGGGCGGAGGCAATGAGCAGTTCTTC	CASSLGGGGGNEQFF
NA	NA	TRBV6-5	TRBJ2-2	TGTGCCAGCAGCCAAAGCGGGAACACCGGGGAGCTGTTTTTT	CASSQSGNTGELFF
TRBD1	NA	TRBV9	TRBJ2-7	TGTGCCAGCAGCGCCCTCGGGGACAGGGGGAACGAGCAGTACTTC	CASSALGDRGNEQYF
TRBD1	NA	TRBV18	TRBJ1-3	TGTGCCAGCTCACCAATCTCTACAGGGGGAGGAAACACCATATATTTT	CASSPISTGGGNTIYF
TRBD1	NA	TRBV7-9	TRBJ1-1	TGTGCCAGCAGCGCTTTTACAGGGGGGTTCACTGAAGCTTTCTTT	CASSAFTGGFTEAFF
TRBD2	NA	TRBV29-1	TRBJ2-1	TGCAGCGTAACGGGACTAGTTAGTAATGAGCAGTTCTTC	CSVTGLVSNEQFF
TRBD1	NA	TRBV19	TRBJ2-4	TGTGCCAGTAGCCATGGGACAGGGACCAAAAACATTCAGTACTTC	CASSHGTGTKNIQYF
NA	NA	TRBV3-1/TRBV3-2	TRBJ1-2	TGTGCCAGCAGCCAAGAGGTCGAAGCACTCGGGGGCTACACCTTC	CASSQEVEALGGYTF
NA	NA	TRBV9	TRBJ1-4	TGTGCCAGCAGCGTATCGGGGGGCAATGAAAAACTGTTTTTT	CASSVSGGNEKLFF
NA	NA	TRBV6-5	TRBJ1-6	TGTGCCAGCAAGACCTCCAAGGAGAATTCACCCCTCCACTTT	CASKTSKENSPLHF
TRBD1	NA	TRBV27	TRBJ1-2	TGTGCCAGCAGTCGGGGACAGGGGAGTTTGGACTATGGCTACACCTTC	CASSRGQGSLDYGYTF
NA	NA	TRBV13	TRBJ1-2	TGTGCCAGCAGCCCCGGGATCGGGGGGGTCCGGGGCTACACCTTC	CASSPGIGGVRGYTF
TRBD1	NA	TRBV5-1	TRBJ1-6	TGCGCCAGCAACATAGGACAGGGGGCGGAAAATTCACCCCTCCACTTT	CASNIGQGAENSPLHF
NA	NA	TRBV27	TRBJ2-7	TGTGCCAGCAGTTTTCTGGCGGGGAGCTCCTACGAGCAGTACTTC	CASSFLAGSSYEQYF
NA	NA	TRBV23-1	TRBJ2-7	TGCGCCAGCAGTCAACTACCCGACCACAGGGACCTCTCCTACGAGCAGTACTTC	CASSQLPDHRDLSYEQYF
NA	NA	TRBV19	TRBJ2-5	TGTGCCAGTAGTATAGATACAGGTTCCGTGGAGACCCAGTACTTC	CASSIDTGSVETQYF
TRBD2	NA	TRBV27	TRBJ2-2	TGTGCCAGCAGGGAGCGGGAGGCCATAACCGGGGAGCTGTTTTTT	CASREREAITGELFF
NA	NA	TRBV12-3/TRBV12-4	TRBJ2-1	NA	CASSFGPGTVEFF
TRBD2	NA	TRBV9	TRBJ2-7	TGTGCCAGCAGCCCAGGACTAGCGGGGGGCTACGAGCAGTACTTC	CASSPGLAGGYEQYF
TRBD2	NA	TRBV5-4	TRBJ2-1	TGTGCCAGCAGCCCGACTAGCGGGGGGGCAAATGAGCAGTTCTTC	CASSPTSGGANEQFF
NA	NA	TRBV6-1	TRBJ2-3	TGTGCCAGCAGTGAACTTGATACGCAGTATTTT	CASSELDTQYF
NA	NA	TRBV7-2	TRBJ2-2	TGTGCCAGCGGATCTTGGCGGACTTCGAACACCGGGGAGCTGTTTTTT	CASGSWRTSNTGELFF
TRBD1	NA	TRBV6-5	TRBJ2-6	TGTGCCAGCGCCTCACAGGGGTCTGGGGCCAACGTCCTGACTTTC	CASASQGSGANVLTF
NA	NA	TRBV14	TRBJ2-7	TGTGCCAGCAGCCAAGATGGGCAGATCTACGAGCAGTACTTC	CASSQDGQIYEQYF
TRBD1	NA	TRBV5-1	TRBJ1-2	TGCGCCAGCAGCTTGGCCACAGGGGCAGGGTATGGCTACACCTTC	CASSLATGAGYGYTF
TRBD2	NA	TRBV2	TRBJ2-1	TGTGCCAGCAGTGAACGGGCTAGCGGATACAATGAGCAGTTCTTC	CASSERASGYNEQFF
TRBD1	NA	TRBV7-3	TRBJ2-1	TGTGCCAGCAGCCCCGCCGGGACAGATTACAATGAGCAGTTCTTC	CASSPAGTDYNEQFF
NA	once	TRBV20-1	TRBJ1-5	TGCAGTGCTAGTAACAGCTTCTTGAATCAGCCCCAGCATTTT	CSASNSFLNQPQHF
TRBD1	NA	TRBV5-1	TRBJ2-7	TGCGCCAGCAGCTTAGACAGGGTCTACGAGCAGTACTTC	CASSLDRVYEQYF
TRBD1	NA	TRBV6-5	TRBJ2-7	TGTGCCAGCAGTTGGGACAGGAACTACGAGCAGTACTTC	CASSWDRNYEQYF
TRBD2	NA	TRBV6-5	TRBJ2-5	TGTGCCAGCAGTTATCAAGCGGGGGTGTACCAAGAGACCCAGTACTTC	CASSYQAGVYQETQYF
TRBD2	NA	TRBV4-1	TRBJ2-3	TGCGCCAGCAGCCAAGATGGCCTAGCGGGGATATCTAGCACAGATACGCAGTATTTT	CASSQDGLAGISSTDTQYF
NA	NA	TRBV28	TRBJ1-2	TGTGCCAGCAGTTCGCGAGGCTACACCTTC	CASSSRGYTF
NA	NA	TRBV11-2	TRBJ2-4	TGTGCCAGCAGCCCCTCGAGGCAGGGATTGACAGCCAAAAACATTCAGTACTTC	CASSPSRQGLTAKNIQYF
TRBD1	NA	TRBV19	TRBJ1-5	TGTGCCAGTAGTCCTCAGACAGGGATGAGCAATCAGCCCCAGCATTTT	CASSPQTGMSNQPQHF
TRBD2	once	TRBV5-1	TRBJ2-1	TGCGCCAGCAGCATAGGACTAGCGGGGGGTTGGACTGAGCAGTTCTTC	CASSIGLAGGWTEQFF
NA	NA	TRBV5-1	TRBJ1-2	TGCGCCAGCAGCTTGGACGCCACAAGTAACTATGGCTACACCTTC	CASSLDATSNYGYTF
NA	NA	TRBV7-2	TRBJ2-2	TGTGCCAGCAGCCCTAGCCGGACCGGGGAGCTGTTTTTT	CASSPSRTGELFF
TRBD2	NA	TRBV7-9	TRBJ2-5	TGTGCCAGCAGCTTAGGCCTCAGGCGGGGGGGAATCCAAGAGACCCAGTACTTC	CASSLGLRRGGIQETQYF
NA	NA	TRBV29-1	TRBJ1-5	TGCTGTCCTCAAGCCAGGGATTCGAATCAGCCCCAGCATTTT	CCPQARDSNQPQHF